Presented here are 3 T cell receptor beta chains from one specimen sequenced in a study of T-cell reconstitution after alpha-beta-depleted transplantation in children. For TCRbeta, the library was prepared with unique molecular identifiers. TCRdb re-analysed the PCR reads in MiXCR, keeping a single row per CDR3 protein. The data show approximately 630,000 distinct CDR3 sequences, about an eighth seen once. Sequences were derived from PBMCs, sampled before TCRalphabeta/CD19-depleted stem cell transplant. These receptor sequences come from a girl aged 2-15 years with congenital amegakaryocytic thrombocytopenia, due to receive a stem cell transplant.

This clonotype was picked up many times. The chain is built from TRBV5-1 and TRBJ2-1; D perhaps matches TRBD2 (6 bases). Germline values: CDR1 SGHRS, CDR2 YFSETQ. The CDR3 is 12 residues long. Trimming took 2 bases from V and 16 from J, leaving 16 bases between them. The CDR3 here is CASSFRNEGLFF. The CDR3 coding sequence is TGCGCCAGCAGCTTTAGAAATGAGGGACTCTTCTTC.

A note on this clonotype: This clone may be a read error of a much larger clone one base away. The V call is TRBV5-1, the J call TRBJ2-5; 11 bases match TRBD2. CDR1 and CDR2 from the germline V gene are SGHRS and YFSETQ. This CDR3 is built from 15 residues. In nucleotides, the CDR3 is TGCGCCGGCAGCTTACTAGCGGGAGTTGGAGAGACCCAGTACTTC. It codes for CAGSLLAGVGETQYF.

This clonotype was seen only a few times. V and J are TRBV20-1 and TRBJ2-3; the D call may be TRBD1 or TRBD2 (6 bases each). Germline CDR1 and CDR2: DFQATT and SNEGSKA (reference sequence). The CDR3 extends over 17 amino acids. With 0 bases removed from V and 7 bases from J, the gap between germline ends came to 23 bases. CDR3 residues: CSARDLLPGAGRNTQYF. CDR3 sequence (DNA): TGCAGTGCTAGAGATCTTCTGCCGGGGGCGGGAAGGAATACGCAGTATTTT.